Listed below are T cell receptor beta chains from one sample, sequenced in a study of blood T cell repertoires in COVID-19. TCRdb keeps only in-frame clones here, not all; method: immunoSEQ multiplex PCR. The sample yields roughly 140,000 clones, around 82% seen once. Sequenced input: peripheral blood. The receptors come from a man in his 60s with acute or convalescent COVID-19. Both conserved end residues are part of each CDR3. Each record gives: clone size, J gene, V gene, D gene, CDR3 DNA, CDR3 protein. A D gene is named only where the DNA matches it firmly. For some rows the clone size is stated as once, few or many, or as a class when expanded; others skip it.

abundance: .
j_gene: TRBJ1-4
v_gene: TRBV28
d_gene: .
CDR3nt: TGTGCCAGCAGTTACGGGTCAACTAATGAAAAACTGTTTTTT
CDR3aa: CASSYGSTNEKLFF

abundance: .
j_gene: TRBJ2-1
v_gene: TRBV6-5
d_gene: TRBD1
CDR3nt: TGTGCCAGCAGGACAGGGTACAGCTCCTACAATGAGCAGTTCTTC
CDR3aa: CASRTGYSSYNEQFF

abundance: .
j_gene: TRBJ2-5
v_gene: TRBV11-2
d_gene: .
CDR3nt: TGTGCCAGCAGCTATGGAATTCTCGGGGAGACCCAGTACTTC
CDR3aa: CASSYGILGETQYF

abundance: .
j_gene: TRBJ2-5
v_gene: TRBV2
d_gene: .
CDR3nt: TGTGCCAGCAAAGAAGACTCACTCCAAGAGACCCAGTACTTC
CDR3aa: CASKEDSLQETQYF

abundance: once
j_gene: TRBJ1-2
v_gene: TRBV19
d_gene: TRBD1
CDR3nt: TGTGCCAGTAACTGGGGGGACAGCAGCTACACCTTC
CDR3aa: CASNWGDSSYTF

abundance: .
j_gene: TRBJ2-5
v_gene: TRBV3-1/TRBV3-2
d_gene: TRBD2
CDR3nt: TGTGCCAGCAGCCAAGATTGGACTAGCGGCGAGACCCAGTACTTC
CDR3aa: CASSQDWTSGETQYF

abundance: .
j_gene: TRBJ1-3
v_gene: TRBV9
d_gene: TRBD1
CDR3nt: TGTGCCAGCAGCTTCGACAGGGGGCTCACTGGAAACACCATATATTTT
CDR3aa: CASSFDRGLTGNTIYF

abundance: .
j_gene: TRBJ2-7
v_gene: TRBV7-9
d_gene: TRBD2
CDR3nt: TGTGCCAGCAGCACAACCCGTGCCAGCGGGACCCCCTACGAGCAGTACTTC
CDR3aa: CASSTTRASGTPYEQYF

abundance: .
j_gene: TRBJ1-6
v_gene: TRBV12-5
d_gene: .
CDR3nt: TGTGCTAGTGGTTTGGCCAGTAATTCACCCCTCCACTTT
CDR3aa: CASGLASNSPLHF

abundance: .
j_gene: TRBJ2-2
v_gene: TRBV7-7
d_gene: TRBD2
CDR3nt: TGTGCTAAATCAATAGGGAGGGAATACACCGGGGAGCTGTTTTTT
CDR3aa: CAKSIGREYTGELFF

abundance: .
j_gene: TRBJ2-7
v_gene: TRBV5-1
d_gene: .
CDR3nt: TGCGCCAGCAGCTTGGCTCAGTTATTCATCCACGAGCAGTACTTC
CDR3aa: CASSLAQLFIHEQYF

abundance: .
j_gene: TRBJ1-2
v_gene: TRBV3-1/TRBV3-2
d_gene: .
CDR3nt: TGTGCCAGCAGCCCTCAAGCCTTGGTCTACACCTTC
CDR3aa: CASSPQALVYTF

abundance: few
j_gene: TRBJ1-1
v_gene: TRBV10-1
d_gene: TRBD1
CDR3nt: TGCGCCAGTTATCAAGGACAGGGAAACACTGAAGCTTTCTTT
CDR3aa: CASYQGQGNTEAFF

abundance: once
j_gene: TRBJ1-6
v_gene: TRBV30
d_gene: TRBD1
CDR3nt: TGTGCCTGGAGCAGGGGGCCGTATGGATCACCCCTCCACTTT
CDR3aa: CAWSRGPYGSPLHF

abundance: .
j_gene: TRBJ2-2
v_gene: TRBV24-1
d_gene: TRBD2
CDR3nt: TGTGCCACCAGTGATTCTTTTTATAGTCTAGCGGGAGGGCCTAAGTCCCACACCGGGGAGCTGTTTTTT
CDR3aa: CATSDSFYSLAGGPKSHTGELFF

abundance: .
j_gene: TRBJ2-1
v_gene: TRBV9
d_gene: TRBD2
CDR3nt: TGTGCCAGCGGACTAGCCCTTCGAGAGCAGTTCTTC
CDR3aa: CASGLALREQFF

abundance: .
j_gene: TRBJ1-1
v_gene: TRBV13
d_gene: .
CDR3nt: TGTGCCAGCAGCTTAGAGGAGGGGCGTACTGAAGCTTTCTTT
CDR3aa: CASSLEEGRTEAFF

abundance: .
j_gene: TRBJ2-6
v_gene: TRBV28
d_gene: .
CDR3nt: TGTGCCAGCAGATTCGGGGGCTCTGGGGCCAACGTCCTGACTTTC
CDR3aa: CASRFGGSGANVLTF

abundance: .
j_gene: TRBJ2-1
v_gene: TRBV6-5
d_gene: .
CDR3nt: TGTGCCAGCAGTTACCGACTAGACTACAATGAGCAGTTCTTC
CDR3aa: CASSYRLDYNEQFF

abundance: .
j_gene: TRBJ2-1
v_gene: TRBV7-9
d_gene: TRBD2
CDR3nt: TGTGCCAGCAGTCCAGCTAGCGGAAAAAACTACAATGAGCAGTTCTTC
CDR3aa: CASSPASGKNYNEQFF

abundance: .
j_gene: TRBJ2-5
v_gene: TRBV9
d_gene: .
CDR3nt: TGTGCCAGCAGCGTAGTTGAACAGTTCCAAGAGACCCAGTACTTC
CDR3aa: CASSVVEQFQETQYF

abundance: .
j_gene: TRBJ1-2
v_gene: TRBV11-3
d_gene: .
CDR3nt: TGTGCCAGCAGCCCCTGGGCATCTAACTATGGCTACACCTTC
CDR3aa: CASSPWASNYGYTF

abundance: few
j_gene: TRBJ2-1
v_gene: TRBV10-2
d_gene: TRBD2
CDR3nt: TGCGCCAGCAGCGCACGCCTACTAGCGGGAGTTTTCAATGAGCAGTTCTTC
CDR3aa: CASSARLLAGVFNEQFF

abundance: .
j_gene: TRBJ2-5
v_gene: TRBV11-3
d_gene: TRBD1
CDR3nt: TGTGCCAGCAGCTTAATTACGGGACAGCAAGAGACCCAGTACTTC
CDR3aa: CASSLITGQQETQYF

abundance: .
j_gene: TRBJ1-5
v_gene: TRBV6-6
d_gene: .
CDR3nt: TGTGCCAGCAGTTACGAAGGGGCATATCAGCCCCAGCATTTT
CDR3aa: CASSYEGAYQPQHF

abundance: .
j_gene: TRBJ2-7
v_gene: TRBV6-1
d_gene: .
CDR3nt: TGTGCCAGCAGTGAATTCAGGTTTGCAGACGAGCAGTACTTC
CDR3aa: CASSEFRFADEQYF

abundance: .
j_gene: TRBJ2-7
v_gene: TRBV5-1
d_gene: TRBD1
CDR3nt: TGCGCCAGCAGCTCCGACAGGGGAAGGACCTCCTACGAGCAGTACTTC
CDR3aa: CASSSDRGRTSYEQYF

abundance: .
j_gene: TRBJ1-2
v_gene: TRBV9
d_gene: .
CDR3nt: TGTGCCAGCAGCGTAGCCCCTACAGGGAACTATGGCTACACCTTC
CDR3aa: CASSVAPTGNYGYTF

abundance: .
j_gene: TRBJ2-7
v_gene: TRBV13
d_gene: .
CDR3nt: TGTGCCAGCAGCTTTAGCGGTAGCTCCTACGAGCAGTACTTC
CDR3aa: CASSFSGSSYEQYF

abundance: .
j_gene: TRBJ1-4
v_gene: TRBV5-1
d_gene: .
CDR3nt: TGCGCCAGCAGCTTATACGCGGAAGCGAATGAAAAACTGTTTTTT
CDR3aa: CASSLYAEANEKLFF

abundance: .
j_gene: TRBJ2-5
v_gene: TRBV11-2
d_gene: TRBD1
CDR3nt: TGTGCCAGCAGCTTAGTCGCCACCGGGACAGGACAAGAGACCCAGTACTTC
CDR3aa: CASSLVATGTGQETQYF

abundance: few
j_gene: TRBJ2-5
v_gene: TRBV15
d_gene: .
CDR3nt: TGTGCCACCAGGATGACAGGGAGGCAAGAGACCCAGTACTTC
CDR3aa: CATRMTGRQETQYF

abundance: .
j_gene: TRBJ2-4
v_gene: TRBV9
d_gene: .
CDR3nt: TGTGCCAGCAGCGTAGACGGCGGGACCAAAAACATTCAGTACTTC
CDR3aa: CASSVDGGTKNIQYF

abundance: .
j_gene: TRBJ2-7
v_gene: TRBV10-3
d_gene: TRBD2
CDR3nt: TGTGCCATCAGCGAACTAGCGGGAGCGAGCTCCTACGAGCAGTACTTC
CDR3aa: CAISELAGASSYEQYF

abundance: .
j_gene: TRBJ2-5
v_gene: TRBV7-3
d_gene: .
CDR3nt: TGTGCCAGCAGCGTAACCGGGGGTCCGGGAGAGACCCAGTACTTC
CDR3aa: CASSVTGGPGETQYF

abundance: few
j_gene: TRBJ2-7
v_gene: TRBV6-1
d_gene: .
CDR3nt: TGTGCCAGCAGTGAAAGGCTAGGCTCCGACGAGCAGTACTTC
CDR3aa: CASSERLGSDEQYF

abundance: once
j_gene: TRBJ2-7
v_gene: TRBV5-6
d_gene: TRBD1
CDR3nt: TGTGCCAGCAGATACCGACAGGGGGCTTCGTACGAGCAGTACTTC
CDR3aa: CASRYRQGASYEQYF

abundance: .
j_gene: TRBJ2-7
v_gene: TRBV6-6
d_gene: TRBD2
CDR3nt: TGTGCCAGCAGCCCACTAGCGGGCTCCTACGAGCAGTACTTC
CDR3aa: CASSPLAGSYEQYF

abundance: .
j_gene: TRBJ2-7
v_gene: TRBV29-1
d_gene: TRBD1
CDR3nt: TGCAGCGCAAAATTACAGGGGGCTGGACCTCTCGAGCAGTACTTC
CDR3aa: CSAKLQGAGPLEQYF

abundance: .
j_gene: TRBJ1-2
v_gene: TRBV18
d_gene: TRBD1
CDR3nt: TGTGCCAGCTCACGGACAGGGCCTAACTATGGCTACACCTTC
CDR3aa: CASSRTGPNYGYTF

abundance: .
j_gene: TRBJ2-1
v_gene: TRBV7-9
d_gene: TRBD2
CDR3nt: TGTGCCAGCAGTCTAGGGCGCGCTAGCGGGAGAGTCAATGAGCAGTTCTTC
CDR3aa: CASSLGRASGRVNEQFF

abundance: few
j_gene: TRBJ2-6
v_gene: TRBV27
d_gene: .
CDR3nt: TGTGCCAGCAGTTTTGAGGGAGTGGGCTCTGGGGCCAACGTCCTGACTTTC
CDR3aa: CASSFEGVGSGANVLTF

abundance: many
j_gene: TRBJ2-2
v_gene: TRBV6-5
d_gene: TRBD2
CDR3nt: TGTGCCAGCTCCAGCGGGAGGCCCACCGGGGAGCTGTTTTTT
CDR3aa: CASSSGRPTGELFF

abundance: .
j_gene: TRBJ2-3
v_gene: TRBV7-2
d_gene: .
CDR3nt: TGTGCCAGCAGCTTGGGGAGATTCACAGATACGCAGTATTTT
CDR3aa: CASSLGRFTDTQYF

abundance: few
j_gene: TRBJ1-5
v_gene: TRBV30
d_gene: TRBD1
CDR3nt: TGTGCCTGGAGTGTACAGGGGAATCAGCCCCAGCATTTT
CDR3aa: CAWSVQGNQPQHF

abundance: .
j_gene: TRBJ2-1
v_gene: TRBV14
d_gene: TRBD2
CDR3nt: TGTGCCAGCAGCCAAGGGGCGGGAGGGTACAATGAGCAGTTCTTC
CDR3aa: CASSQGAGGYNEQFF

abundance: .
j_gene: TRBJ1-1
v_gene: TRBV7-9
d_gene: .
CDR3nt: TGTGCCAGCAGCTCGGTTGACAGCTTCACTGAAGCTTTCTTT
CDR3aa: CASSSVDSFTEAFF

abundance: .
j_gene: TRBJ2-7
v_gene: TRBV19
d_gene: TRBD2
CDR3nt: TGTGCCAGTAGTATCAGACTAGCGGGAGGTTTCTACGAGCAGTACTTC
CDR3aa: CASSIRLAGGFYEQYF

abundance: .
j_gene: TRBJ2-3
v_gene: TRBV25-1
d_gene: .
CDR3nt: TGTGCCAGCAGTGATGCCGGACATATCACAGAAAGGCAGTATTTT
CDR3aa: CASSDAGHITERQYF

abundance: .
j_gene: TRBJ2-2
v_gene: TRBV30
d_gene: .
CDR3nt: TGTGCCCGTCAGGGTATTAGGACCGGGGAGCTGTTTTTT
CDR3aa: CARQGIRTGELFF

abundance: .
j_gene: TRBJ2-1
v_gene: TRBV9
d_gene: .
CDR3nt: TGTGCCAGCAGCGGTAGCGATTCCTCCTACAATGAGCAGTTCTTC
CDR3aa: CASSGSDSSYNEQFF

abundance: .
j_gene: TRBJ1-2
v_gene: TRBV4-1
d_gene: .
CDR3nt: TGCGCCAGCAGCCAAGGATTCCAGGGAGGCTACACCTTC
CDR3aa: CASSQGFQGGYTF

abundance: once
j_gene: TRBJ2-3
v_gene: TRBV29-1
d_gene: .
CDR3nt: TGCAGCGTTGAACGAGACACAGATACGCAGTATTTT
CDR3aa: CSVERDTDTQYF

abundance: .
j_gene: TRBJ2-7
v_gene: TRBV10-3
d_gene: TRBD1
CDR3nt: TGTGCCATCAGTGCTACAGGGGGTACCTACGAGCAGTACTTC
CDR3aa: CAISATGGTYEQYF

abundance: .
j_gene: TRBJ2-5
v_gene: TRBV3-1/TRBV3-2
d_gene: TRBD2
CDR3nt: TGTGCCAGCAGCTGGACTAGCGGGCCACAAGAGACCCAGTACTTC
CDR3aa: CASSWTSGPQETQYF